This TCR beta chain originates from a study of patients and donors after allogeneic stem cell transplantation. The V gene's germline CDR1 is LGHDT and CDR2 YNNKEL (reference sequence). The V and J ends lost 2 bases and 7 bases respectively, with 11 bases between them. There are 13 residues in the CDR3. Each CDR3 protein gets one entry after TCRdb re-called the RT-PCR reads with MiXCR. The sample has about 23,000 distinct CDR3 sequences, under 30% seen once. The clonotype was recovered from a human donor who was either an allogeneic HSCT recipient or a stem cell or donor lymphocyte infusion donor (not recorded which). It is not recorded whose cells these are; they may come from a transplant donor. Sequenced material: blood, either unsorted or a sorted T cell fraction (not recorded which). The chain has TRBV3-1 and TRBJ1-1; unclear D gene. The CDR3: CASSQNFEYEAFF. DNA for the CDR3: TGTGCCAGCAGCCAAAATTTTGAATATGAAGCTTTCTTT. Looking up the rest from reference TRBV3-1 and TRBJ1-1 gives the full variable domain: DTAVSQTPKYLVTQMGNDKSIKCEQNLGHDTMYWYKQDSKKFLKIMFSYNNKELIINETVPNRFSPKSPDKAHLNLHINSLELGDSAVYFCASSQNFEYEAFFGQGTRLTVV.